This is a list of T cell receptor beta chains from one sample in a study of T-cell reconstitution after alpha-beta-depleted transplantation in children. TCRdb analysed the PCR reads with MiXCR anew, one entry per CDR3 protein. The profile shows 450,000 to 700,000 distinct CDR3 sequences, 20% to 30% of them singletons. Specimen: PBMCs, collected before TCRalphabeta/CD19-depleted stem cell transplant. Receptor source: a boy under two years old with Wiskott-Aldrich syndrome, due to receive a stem cell transplant. CDR3s include the opening cysteine and the closing phenylalanine or tryptophan. The order of the fields is J gene, clone size, V gene, D gene, CDR3 DNA, CDR3 protein. The D gene is left open where the match is weak. The size field is filled for only some rows; it gives once, few, many or a size class.

>TRBJ1-2|few|TRBV5-1|.
TGCGCCAGCAGCTTGGAAAGGCCAGGCCCCAGCTATGGCTACACCTTC
CASSLERPGPSYGYTF
>TRBJ2-1|.|TRBV12-3/TRBV12-4|TRBD2
TGTGCCAGCAGTGTACTAGCGGGAGGGCCGAAAGAGCAGTTCTTC
CASSVLAGGPKEQFF
>TRBJ2-5|.|TRBV7-7|TRBD2
TGTGCCAGCAGCTTAGCCCAGCGGGGACCTCAAGAGACCCAGTACTTC
CASSLAQRGPQETQYF
>TRBJ2-1|few|TRBV5-1|.
TGCGCCAGCCTAAACCCGGACAGATACAATGAGCAGTTCTTC
CASLNPDRYNEQFF
>TRBJ2-1|.|TRBV19|.
TGTGCCAGTAGGAACAAAAATCACAATGAGCAGTTCTTC
CASRNKNHNEQFF
>TRBJ1-1|.|TRBV6-1|.
TGTGCCAGCAGTCTGAAGTTAGGGGACACTGAAGCTTTCTTT
CASSLKLGDTEAFF
>TRBJ1-5|.|TRBV6-2/TRBV6-3|.
TGTGCCAGCCACAACAGGGTCGGGCAGCCCCAGCATTTT
CASHNRVGQPQHF
>TRBJ2-1|.|TRBV2|TRBD1
TGTGCCAGCCTCAGGGGGTCCTACAATGAGCAGTTCTTC
CASLRGSYNEQFF
>TRBJ2-2|.|TRBV28|.
TGTGCCAGCGGACGGACAGCTGGGGAGCTGTTTTTT
CASGRTAGELFF
>TRBJ1-4|few|TRBV20-1|.
TGCAGTGCTAGAGATTCAGGGACTGAAAAACTGTTTTTT
CSARDSGTEKLFF